What follows are 14 T cell receptor beta chains derived from one specimen sequenced in a study of shared clonotypes between healthy human individuals. The data were produced by immunoSEQ multiplex PCR, yet TCRdb's version contains in-frame clones alone and is incomplete. Here the sample spans roughly 480,000 clones, roughly 85% being singletons. The material sequenced was PBMCs. These TCRs come from a woman aged 40 to 50 in good health. Some clones in this sample may be carry-over from other donors' samples.

The V call is TRBV7-2, the J call TRBJ1-1, with 9 bases identical to TRBD1. This CDR3 has 15 residues. The V and J ends lost 5 bases and 2 bases, in that order; junction bases with no gene match: 6. Germline CDR1 is SGHTA and CDR2 is FQGNSA. The DNA of the CDR3 is TGTGCCAGCAGCCGTACGGACAGGGGAAACACTGAAGCTTTCTTT. This codes for CASSRTDRGNTEAFF.

The chain recombines TRBV29-1 with TRBJ1-2, with a weak D call TRBD1 (6 bases). The CDR3 extends over 15 amino acids. Deletions cut 1 base from V and 5 bases from J, with 17 bases between. Germline CDR1 and CDR2: SQVTM and ANQGSEA. The CDR3 spells CSVEGVTGHGYGYTF. CDR3 bases: TGCAGCGTTGAAGGGGTGACAGGACACGGGTATGGCTACACCTTC.

V gene TRBV12-2 combines with J gene TRBJ2-7; the D call in the table, TRBD2, was not verified against the DNA. TRBV12-2 is a pseudogene locus. The CDR3 loop spans 17 amino acids. CDR3 loop: CASRLKIGLAGVGEQYF. The CDR3 DNA is TGTGCAAGTCGCTTAAAGATTGGACTAGCGGGAGTAGGCGAGCAGTACTTC.

The chain is built from TRBV5-1 and TRBJ2-3, with 8 bases fitting TRBD2. The CDR3 has 16 residues. The V and J ends lost 0 bases and 6 bases, in that order; junction bases with no gene match: 9. Germline-derived CDR1 and CDR2 are SGHRS and YFSETQ. CDR3 loop: CASSLEPAGAGDTQYF. The DNA of the CDR3 is TGCGCCAGCAGCTTGGAACCAGCGGGAGCGGGGGATACGCAGTATTTT.

This clone has only one observation. The rearrangement links TRBV15 to TRBJ2-7; no reliable D call. With 1 base removed from V and 6 bases from J, the gap between germline ends came to 13 bases. This CDR3 spans 14 amino acids. The germline V gene has CDR1 LNHNV and CDR2 YYDKDF (reference sequence). The CDR3 is CATSRVSGSVEQYF. CDR3 in DNA: TGTGCCACCAGCAGAGTTTCGGGCTCTGTCGAGCAGTACTTC.

The chain joins TRBV27 to TRBJ2-7; TRBD1 aligns across 7 bases. CDR1 and CDR2 from the germline V gene are MNHEY and SMNVEV (reference sequence). The CDR3 runs 13 residues. The ends lost 7 bases at V and 5 bases at J; junction bases unmatched: 8. The CDR3 reads CASKTDRDDEQYF. CDR3 nucleotide sequence: TGTGCCAGCAAGACAGACAGGGACGACGAGCAGTACTTC.

In this sample, this clone turned up a few times. This chain uses TRBV6-6 with TRBJ1-5; the match to TRBD1 covers 10 bases. V gave up 7 bases and J gave up 6 bases; unmatched junction bases: 6. The germline V gene has CDR1 MNHNY and CDR2 SVGAGI (reference sequence). The CDR3 runs to 14 residues. The CDR3 loop reads CASTSGTGAQPQHF. CDR3 nucleotide sequence: TGTGCCAGCACCTCCGGGACAGGGGCTCAGCCCCAGCATTTT.

The chain joins TRBV25-1 to TRBJ2-6; D might be TRBD1 (5 bases). In germline, CDR1 is MGHDK, CDR2 SYGVNS. V lost 3 bases to trimming and J lost 2 bases, with 11 bases between them. The CDR3 spans 16 residues. DNA of the CDR3: TGTGCCAGCAGTGACCCGACAGATCCTGGGGCCAACGTCCTGACTTTC. Its translation: CASSDPTDPGANVLTF.

This rearrangement joins TRBV4-1 to TRBJ2-2, with 7 bases aligning to TRBD1. Germline CDR1 MGHRA, CDR2 YSYEKL. This CDR3 is 22 amino acids long. Trimming took 3 bases from V and 13 from J; bases not matched to a gene: 35. CDR3 nucleotides: TGCGCCAGCAGCCATCCAAGGGACAGAGGTACACCGGGGAGTATCCCAGGCCGGACGCTGTTTTTT. Translated, it gives CASSHPRDRGTPGSIPGRTLFF.

The chain combines TRBV4-2 with TRBJ1-1; no clear D gene. The CDR3 consists of 14 residues. Germline V lookup: CDR1 LGHNA, CDR2 YNFKEQ. The V end was cut by 5 bases, the J end by 6 bases, with 16 bases between. The CDR3 loop reads CASSLSSTNAEAFF. The CDR3 region has the DNA TGTGCCAGCAGCTTGAGCAGCACAAACGCTGAAGCTTTCTTT.

Regarding this clone: One junction end disagrees with the germline gene, perhaps due to a read error. The V call is TRBV11-3, the J call TRBJ1-1; D is undetermined. This CDR3 has 13 amino acids. Germline V CDR1 and CDR2: SGHNT, YENEEA. The CDR3 DNA sequence: TGTGCCAGCAGCGAAGGACGCGACACTGAAGCTTCCTTT. The encoded protein is CASSEGRDTEASF.

The chain combines TRBV18 with TRBJ2-3; 7 bases are shared with TRBD2. This CDR3 region has 18 residues. The V and J ends lost 2 bases and 4 bases, in that order; junction bases with no gene match: 15. Germline V gives CDR1 KGHSH, CDR2 LQKENI. CDR3 nucleotides: TGTGCCAGCTCACCAACGGCGGGAGCGGAGGGGAAATCAGATACGCAGTATTTT. Its translation: CASSPTAGAEGKSDTQYF.

Comment on this clone: The sample carries other DNA sequences with the same CDR3. The rearrangement uses TRBV27 and TRBJ2-7, with TRBD1 as a possible D gene (6 bases). CDR1 and CDR2 from the germline V gene are MNHEY and SMNVEV (reference sequence). The CDR3 has 14 residues. The germline V and J ends were trimmed by 2 bases and 1 base, with 9 bases remaining between them. CDR3 DNA: TGTGCCAGCAGTTTAAGGGACACTTCCTACGAGCAGTACTTC. Translation: CASSLRDTSYEQYF.

The V gene is TRBV10-3, the J gene TRBJ2-3; D uncertain. The CDR3 totals 15 residues. The germline CDR1 and CDR2 sequences are ENHRY and SYGVKD. Trimming stripped 3 bases from V and 2 bases from J, with 12 bases between. Here the CDR3 DNA reads TGTGCCATCAGTGATTTGGGTAAATACACAGATACGCAGTATTTT. Translated, it gives CAISDLGKYTDTQYF.